The 14 T cell receptor beta chains in this list originate from one sample, sequenced in a study of cytomegalovirus exposure and HLA in healthy donors (dated 2017 in TCRdb). The library came from the immunoSEQ multiplex PCR assay. TCRdb limited this immuneACCESS table to in-frame rearrangements with V and J called. A share of clones is missing; checked studies link under half to unresolved V genes, and the rest is unexplained. This sample is represented by about 130,000 clones; roughly 95% of them were singletons. Of the sample, less than 2% is held by the ten largest clones. What was sequenced was PBMCs. The receptors originated from a young man in good health and CMV-seronegative.

V gene TRBV5-6 combines with J gene TRBJ2-7, with 7 bases fitting TRBD2. CDR3 length equals 15 residues. Germline loops: CDR1 SGHDT, CDR2 YYEEEE. V was pared by 3 bases and J by 2 bases, with 8 bases of the junction left unmatched. The CDR3 DNA reads TGTGCCAGCAGCTCTAGCGGAGGAAACACCTACGAGCAGTACTTC. Protein product: CASSSSGGNTYEQYF.

The J gene is TRBJ1-2, the V gene TRBV5-1; D ambiguous. V was shortened by 0 bases and J by 4 bases, with 10 bases between the two germline ends. The CDR3 is made up of 14 amino acids. From germline, CDR1 is SGHRS and CDR2 YFSETQ. The CDR3 DNA is TGCGCCAGCAGCTTGGGCCAGGATAGCTATGGCTACACCTTC. Its translation is CASSLGQDSYGYTF.

The chain is built from TRBV18 and TRBJ2-5; 7 bases fit TRBD1. The germline V gene encodes CDR1 KGHSH and CDR2 LQKENI. CDR3 length: 14 residues. With V trimmed by 4 bases and J by 0 bases, 2 bases remained unmatched. Written as DNA, the CDR3 is TGTGCCAGCTCACTGGACAGGAACCAAGAGACCCAGTACTTC. Residues: CASSLDRNQETQYF.

The V gene is TRBV5-8, the J gene TRBJ2-7; possible D gene TRBD1, 6 bases. In germline, CDR1 is SGHTS, CDR2 YDEGEE. The CDR3 has 17 amino acids. Trimming left V 0 bases short and J 0 bases short, with 16 bases between. The CDR3 loop reads CASSLDVDRINSYEQYF. Written as DNA, the CDR3 is TGTGCCAGCAGCTTGGATGTAGACAGGATAAACTCCTACGAGCAGTACTTC.

V gene TRBV28 combines with J gene TRBJ1-5; 9 nucleotides agree with TRBD1. This CDR3 contains 15 residues. With 6 bases clipped from V and 5 bases from J, the junction kept 8 bases outside the gene matches. The germline V gene has CDR1 MDHEN and CDR2 SYDVKM. The CDR3 bases are TGTGCCAGCAGACCGACAGGGGGATCCCATCAGCCCCAGCATTTT. Translated, it gives CASRPTGGSHQPQHF. The whole variable domain, remainder taken from reference TRBV28 and TRBJ1-5, is DVKVTQSSRYLVKRTGEKVFLECVQDMDHENMFWYRQDPGLGLRLIYFSYDVKMKEKGDIPEGYSVSREKKERFSLILESASTNQTSMYLCASRPTGGSHQPQHFGDGTRLSIL.

The chain couples TRBV11-2 to TRBJ1-2, with 8 positions matching TRBD1. Germline CDR1 and CDR2: SGHAT and FQNNGV. The junction had 5 bases not matched to a gene; V was cut back by 3 bases and J by 8 bases. The CDR3 runs 13 residues. The CDR3 DNA reads TGTGCCAGCAGCTTGGACAGGGTGAGGGGCTACACCTTC. Protein product: CASSLDRVRGYTF.

V and J are TRBV18 and TRBJ1-1; D might be TRBD1 (5 bases). The V end lost 3 bases, the J end lost 0 bases, and 17 bases lay between the germline ends. The CDR3 consists of 17 residues. Germline values: CDR1 KGHSH, CDR2 LQKENI. This CDR3 is CASSPGEGVLVNTEAFF. The CDR3 nucleotides are TGTGCCAGCTCACCCGGAGAAGGGGTCTTGGTGAACACTGAAGCTTTCTTT.

The chain has TRBV6-5 and TRBJ2-5; TRBD1 matches at 10 bases. The CDR3 has 15 residues. Germline V lookup: CDR1 MNHEY, CDR2 SVGAGI. The trim removed 6 bases at V and 2 bases at J, leaving 6 bases unmatched. The CDR3 region is CASSRQGARQETQYF. The CDR3 bases are TGTGCCAGCAGCCGACAGGGGGCAAGGCAAGAGACCCAGTACTTC.

In DNA, the CDR3 is TGCGCCAGCAGCCAACAGGCAACAGGGACGAATGGCTACACCTTC. It codes for CASSQQATGTNGYTF. The chain combines TRBV5-1 with TRBJ1-2; D perhaps matches TRBD1 (6 bases). The germline V gene has CDR1 SGHRS and CDR2 YFSETQ. The CDR3 loop spans 15 amino acids. Trimming left V 4 bases short and J 6 bases short, with 19 bases between. The entire variable domain, with the rest obtained from reference TRBV5-1 and TRBJ1-2, is as follows: KAGVTQTPRYLIKTRGQQVTLSCSPISGHRSVSWYQQTPGQGLQFLFEYFSETQRNKGNFPGRFSGRQFSNSRSEMNVSTLELGDSALYLCASSQQATGTNGYTFGSGTRLTVV.

CDR3 amino acids: CASSPGQGAGELFF. The CDR3 DNA sequence: TGTGCCAGCAGTCCGGGACAGGGAGCCGGGGAGCTGTTTTTT. This rearrangement joins TRBV27 to TRBJ2-2, with TRBD1 matching over 9 bases. Per germline, CDR1 MNHEY and CDR2 SMNVEV (reference sequence). The ends lost 5 bases at V and 6 bases at J; junction bases unmatched: 4. The CDR3 totals 14 residues.

The CDR3 sequence is CASSLTGEQYF. CDR3 bases: TGCGCCAGCAGCCTCACAGGGGAGCAGTACTTC. The chain joins TRBV5-1 to TRBJ2-7, with D perhaps TRBD1 (6 bases). From germline, CDR1 is SGHRS and CDR2 YFSETQ. The CDR3 sequence is 11 residues long. V lost 4 bases, J lost 7 bases, and 9 bases lay in between.

The chain joins TRBV6-6 to TRBJ1-2; 9 nucleotides line up with TRBD1. CDR3 length: 15 amino acids. CDR1 and CDR2 from the germline V gene are MNHNY and SVGAGI (reference sequence). V dropped 4 bases and J dropped 6; count of bases not matched to a gene: 9. The CDR3 sequence: CASSSLLTGGHGYTF. CDR3 nucleotide sequence: TGTGCCAGCAGTTCCCTGCTAACAGGGGGCCATGGCTACACCTTC.

The chain employs TRBV4-2 and TRBJ1-3; D possibly corresponds to TRBD1 (5 bases). This CDR3 region has 15 residues. Germline V lookup: CDR1 LGHNA, CDR2 YNFKEQ. V dropped 4 bases and J dropped 4 bases, with 14 bases sitting between them. The CDR3 DNA sequence: TGTGCCAGCAGCCGGGCAGGGATAGTAGGAAACACCATATATTTT. Its protein product is CASSRAGIVGNTIYF.

The V gene is TRBV5-6, the J gene TRBJ1-5; no clear D. Trimming removed 2 bases at V and 0 bases at J, with 6 bases between. CDR1 is SGHDT, CDR2 YYEEEE, per germline. The CDR3 length is 14 residues. The CDR3 DNA is TGTGCCAGCAGCTTCGGTTATAGCAATCAGCCCCAGCATTTT. It codes for CASSFGYSNQPQHF.